The rows below give T cell receptor beta chains drawn from one sample of a study of T cells in Graves' hyperthyroidism and ophthalmopathy. Each CDR3 protein is one row after TCRdb ran MiXCR on the multiplex PCR reads. Seen here are 600,000 to 750,000 distinct CDR3 sequences, 17% observed once, and the top ten hold 15%. Sample: blood. The source is a man between 50 and 59 years old with Graves' hyperthyroidism. Each CDR3 is given with its conserved first and last residue. The D gene is left open where the match is weak. The size of a clone is reported for some rows only, either as once, few or many, or as a class for expanded clones.

v_gene	d_gene	j_gene	abundance	CDR3aa	CDR3nt
TRBV19	TRBD2	TRBJ2-5	few	CASSTLAGGQETQYF	TGTGCCAGTAGTACACTAGCGGGAGGGCAAGAGACCCAGTACTTC
TRBV7-9	.	TRBJ2-4	.	CASSLQVENIQYF	TGTGCCAGCAGCTTACAGGTTGAAAACATTCAGTACTTC
TRBV12-3/TRBV12-4	.	TRBJ2-1	many	CASSLRQRYNEQFF	TGTGCCAGCAGTTTGCGACAGCGATACAATGAGCAGTTCTTC
TRBV30	.	TRBJ1-4	.	CACGPRAASTNEKLFF	TGTGCCTGTGGACCCAGGGCGGCATCAACTAATGAAAAACTGTTTTTT
TRBV20-1	TRBD2	TRBJ2-2	few	CSARSYASGSLGTGELFF	TGCAGTGCTAGAAGTTATGCTAGCGGGAGTCTTGGGACCGGGGAGCTGTTTTTT
TRBV2	TRBD1	TRBJ2-7	many	CASSYRDRDPYEQYF	TGTGCCAGCAGTTACCGGGACAGGGATCCCTACGAGCAGTACTTC
TRBV7-2	TRBD2	TRBJ2-3	.	CASSLEGWAGVTQYF	TGTGCCAGCAGCTTAGAGGGTTGGGCGGGAGTTACGCAGTATTTT
TRBV7-9	.	TRBJ1-1	.	CASSLPDRPREAFF	TGTGCCAGCAGCCTCCCCGACAGGCCCAGAGAAGCTTTCTTT
TRBV11-2	TRBD2	TRBJ2-1	many	CASSFIAGLGEQFF	TGTGCCAGCAGCTTTATAGCGGGACTAGGTGAGCAGTTCTTC
TRBV5-1	TRBD1	TRBJ2-3	few	CASSFVGTGPSTDTQYF	TGCGCCAGCAGCTTCGTCGGGACAGGGCCTAGCACAGATACGCAGTATTTT
TRBV24-1	TRBD1	TRBJ2-7	many	CATSDADRGEYEQYF	TGTGCCACCAGTGATGCGGACAGGGGAGAGTACGAGCAGTACTTC
TRBV20-1	.	TRBJ2-7	.	CSACSGTRPHEQYF	TGCAGTGCTTGTAGCGGCACGAGGCCCCACGAGCAGTACTTC
TRBV29-1	.	TRBJ2-3	few	CSVEVTSTDTQYF	TGCAGCGTTGAAGTTACTAGCACAGATACGCAGTATTTT
TRBV3-1	.	TRBJ2-2	.	CASSQDHGGGPNTGELFF	TGTGCCAGCAGCCAAGATCATGGAGGGGGGCCGAACACCGGGGAGCTGTTTTTT
TRBV11-3	TRBD2	TRBJ2-5	.	CASSFERGETQYF	TGTGCCAGCAGCTTTGAGCGGGGTGAGACCCAGTACTTC
TRBV12-3/TRBV12-4	TRBD1	TRBJ1-1	few	CASSQRTGANTEAFF	TGTGCCAGCAGTCAGCGGACAGGAGCTAACACTGAAGCTTTCTTT